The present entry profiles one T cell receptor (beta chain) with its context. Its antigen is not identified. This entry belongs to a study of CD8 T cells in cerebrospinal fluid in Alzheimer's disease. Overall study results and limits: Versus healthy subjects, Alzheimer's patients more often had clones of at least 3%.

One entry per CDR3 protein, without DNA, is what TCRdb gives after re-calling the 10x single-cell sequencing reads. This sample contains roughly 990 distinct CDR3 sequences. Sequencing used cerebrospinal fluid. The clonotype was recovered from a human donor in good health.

The CDR3 loop is CASSEWDKRGTEAFF. This chain joins TRBV27 and TRBJ1-1. The CDR3 is 15 residues long. The germline V gene has CDR1 MNHEY and CDR2 SMNVEV (reference sequence).